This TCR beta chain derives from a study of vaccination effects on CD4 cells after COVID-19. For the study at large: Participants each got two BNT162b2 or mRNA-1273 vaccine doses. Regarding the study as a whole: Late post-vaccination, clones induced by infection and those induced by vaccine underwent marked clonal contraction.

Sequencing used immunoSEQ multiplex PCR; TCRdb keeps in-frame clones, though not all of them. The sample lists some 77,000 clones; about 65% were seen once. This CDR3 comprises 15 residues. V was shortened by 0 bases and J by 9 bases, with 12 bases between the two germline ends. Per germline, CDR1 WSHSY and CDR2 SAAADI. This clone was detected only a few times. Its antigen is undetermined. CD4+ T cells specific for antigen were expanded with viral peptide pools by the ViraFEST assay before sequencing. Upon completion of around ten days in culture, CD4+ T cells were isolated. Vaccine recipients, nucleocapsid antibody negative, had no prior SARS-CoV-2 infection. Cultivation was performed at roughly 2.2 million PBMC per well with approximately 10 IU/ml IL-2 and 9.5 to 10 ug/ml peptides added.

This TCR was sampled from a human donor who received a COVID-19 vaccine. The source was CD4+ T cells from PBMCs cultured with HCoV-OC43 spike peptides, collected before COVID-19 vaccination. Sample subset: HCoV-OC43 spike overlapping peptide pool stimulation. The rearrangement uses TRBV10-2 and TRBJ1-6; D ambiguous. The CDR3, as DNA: TGCGCCAGCAGTGAGTCGAGGATTCCCGGTTCACCCCTCCACTTT. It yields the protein CASSESRIPGSPLHF.